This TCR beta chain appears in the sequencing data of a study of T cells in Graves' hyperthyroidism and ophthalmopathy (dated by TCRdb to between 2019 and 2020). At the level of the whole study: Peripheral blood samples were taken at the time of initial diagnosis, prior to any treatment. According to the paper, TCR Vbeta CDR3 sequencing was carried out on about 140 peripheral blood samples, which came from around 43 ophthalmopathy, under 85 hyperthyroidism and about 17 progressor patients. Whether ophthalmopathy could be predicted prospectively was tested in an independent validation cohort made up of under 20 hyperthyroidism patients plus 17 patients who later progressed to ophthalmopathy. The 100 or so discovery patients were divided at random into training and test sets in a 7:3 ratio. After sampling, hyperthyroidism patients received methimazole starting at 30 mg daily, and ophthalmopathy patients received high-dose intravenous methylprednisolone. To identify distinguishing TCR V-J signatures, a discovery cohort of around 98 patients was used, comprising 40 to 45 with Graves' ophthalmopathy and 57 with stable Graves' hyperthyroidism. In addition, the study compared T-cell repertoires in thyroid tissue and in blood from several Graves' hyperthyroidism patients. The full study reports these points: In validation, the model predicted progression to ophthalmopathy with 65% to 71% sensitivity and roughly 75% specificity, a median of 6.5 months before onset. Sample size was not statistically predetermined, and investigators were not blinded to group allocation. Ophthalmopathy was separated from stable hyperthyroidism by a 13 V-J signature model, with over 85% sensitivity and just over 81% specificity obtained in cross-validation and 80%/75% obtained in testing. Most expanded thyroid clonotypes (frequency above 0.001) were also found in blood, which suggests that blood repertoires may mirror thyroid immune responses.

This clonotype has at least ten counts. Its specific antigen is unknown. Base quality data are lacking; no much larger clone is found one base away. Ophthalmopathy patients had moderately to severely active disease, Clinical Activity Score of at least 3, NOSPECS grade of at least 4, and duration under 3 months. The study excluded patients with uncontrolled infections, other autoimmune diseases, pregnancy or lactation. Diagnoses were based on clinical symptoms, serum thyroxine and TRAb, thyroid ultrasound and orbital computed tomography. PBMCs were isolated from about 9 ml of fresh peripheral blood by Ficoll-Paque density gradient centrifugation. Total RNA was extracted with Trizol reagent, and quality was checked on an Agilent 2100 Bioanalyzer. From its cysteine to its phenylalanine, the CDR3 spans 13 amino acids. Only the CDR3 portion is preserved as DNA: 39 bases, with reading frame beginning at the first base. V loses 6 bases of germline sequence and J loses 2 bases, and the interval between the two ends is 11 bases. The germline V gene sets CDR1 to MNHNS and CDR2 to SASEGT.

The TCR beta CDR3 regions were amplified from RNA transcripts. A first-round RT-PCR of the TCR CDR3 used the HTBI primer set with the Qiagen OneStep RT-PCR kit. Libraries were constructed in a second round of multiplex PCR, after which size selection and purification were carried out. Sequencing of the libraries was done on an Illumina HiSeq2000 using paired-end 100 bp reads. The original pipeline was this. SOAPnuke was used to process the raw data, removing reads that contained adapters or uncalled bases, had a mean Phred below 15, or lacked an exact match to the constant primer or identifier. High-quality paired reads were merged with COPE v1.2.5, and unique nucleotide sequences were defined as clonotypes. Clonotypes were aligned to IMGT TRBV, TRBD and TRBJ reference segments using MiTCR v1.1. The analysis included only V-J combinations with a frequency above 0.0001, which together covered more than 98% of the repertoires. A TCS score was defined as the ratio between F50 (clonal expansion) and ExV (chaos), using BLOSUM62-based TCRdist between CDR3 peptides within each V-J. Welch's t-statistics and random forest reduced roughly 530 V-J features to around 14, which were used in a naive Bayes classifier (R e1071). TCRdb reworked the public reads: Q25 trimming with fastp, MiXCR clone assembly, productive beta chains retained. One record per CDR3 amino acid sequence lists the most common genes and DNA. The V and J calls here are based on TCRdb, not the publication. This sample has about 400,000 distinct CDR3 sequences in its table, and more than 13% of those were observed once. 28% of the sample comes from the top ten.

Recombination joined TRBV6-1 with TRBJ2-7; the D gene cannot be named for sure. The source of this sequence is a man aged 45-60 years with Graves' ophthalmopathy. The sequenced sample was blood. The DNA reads TGTGCCAGCAGCCCAGCAGATACCTACGAGCAGTACTTC. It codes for CASSPADTYEQYF.